A few counts support the clone carrying this T cell receptor beta chain. Its target is unknown. The sample is drawn from a study of CD8 T cells in ankylosing spondylitis. TCR beta libraries were made by quantitative 5'-RACE with molecular barcodes. From the 5' RACE reads, TCRdb called clonotypes with MiXCR, one entry per CDR3 protein. The sample lists around 100,000 distinct CDR3 sequences, approximately 9.6% occurring once. Regarding the study as a whole: Earlier authors reported some of these motif variants in reactive arthritis synovial fluid and blood. Researchers report that disease-linked clones proved CD8+ and relatively rare in peripheral blood. It appeared that ankylosing spondylitis blood was characterized by a TCR beta motif of fewer than ten highly homologous variants. Significant enrichment of disease-linked clones was reportedly seen in matched ankylosing spondylitis synovial fluid.

Germline assignment: CDR1 LGHDT and CDR2 YNNKEL (reference sequence). The CDR3 has 16 residues. V was pared by 1 base and J by 4 bases, with 6 bases of the junction left unmatched. The receptor was derived from a male donor with ankylosing spondylitis. The chain is built from TRBV3-1 and TRBJ2-3; the match to TRBD1 covers 9 bases. The specimen sequenced was blood, either unsorted or a sorted T cell fraction (not recorded which). This chain's CDR3 is CASSQVPGQGSDTQYF. The CDR3 DNA is TGTGCCAGCAGCCAAGTGCCGGGACAGGGATCAGATACGCAGTATTTT.